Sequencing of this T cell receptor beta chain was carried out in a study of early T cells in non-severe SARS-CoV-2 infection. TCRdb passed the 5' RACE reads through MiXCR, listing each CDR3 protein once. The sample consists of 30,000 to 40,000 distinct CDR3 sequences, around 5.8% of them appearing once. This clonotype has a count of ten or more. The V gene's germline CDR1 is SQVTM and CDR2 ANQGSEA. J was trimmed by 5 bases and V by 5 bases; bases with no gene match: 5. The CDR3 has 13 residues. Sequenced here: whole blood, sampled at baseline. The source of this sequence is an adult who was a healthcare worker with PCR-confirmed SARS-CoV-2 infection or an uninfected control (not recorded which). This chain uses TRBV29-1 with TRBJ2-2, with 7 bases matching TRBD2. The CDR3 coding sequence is TGCAGCGTTTCTTGGGGAGGGACCGGGGAGCTGTTTTTT. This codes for CSVSWGGTGELFF.